The rows below give T cell receptor beta chains drawn from one sample of a study of T cell repertoires in cytomegalovirus infection. TCRdb re-called the reads with MiXCR, one entry per CDR3 protein. The sample includes nearly 550,000 distinct CDR3 sequences, more than 15% of them seen just once. Source material: CD8+ T cells from PBMCs. All receptors derive from a human donor in good health (CMV status not recorded). Some clones in this sample may be carry-over from other donors' samples. Both conserved end residues are part of each CDR3. The order of the fields is clone size, D gene, J gene, V gene, CDR3 DNA, CDR3 protein. The D gene is left open where the match is weak. Clone size appears in some rows only: once, few, many, or a class for an expanded clone.

abundance: many; d_gene: NA; j_gene: TRBJ1-1; v_gene: TRBV6-1; CDR3nt: TGTGCCAGCCCAAGAGGCCGGTCACAAACTACTGAAGCTTTCTTT; CDR3aa: CASPRGRSQTTEAFF
abundance: few; d_gene: NA; j_gene: TRBJ2-3; v_gene: TRBV28; CDR3nt: TGTGCCAGCAGTTCCAGAGGGGCCGATACGCAGTATTTT; CDR3aa: CASSSRGADTQYF
abundance: many; d_gene: TRBD2; j_gene: TRBJ2-1; v_gene: TRBV2; CDR3nt: TGTGCCAGCAGTGAAATGTCTAGCGGGACCTACAATGAGCAGTTCTTC; CDR3aa: CASSEMSSGTYNEQFF
abundance: NA; d_gene: TRBD1; j_gene: TRBJ1-1; v_gene: TRBV9; CDR3nt: TGTGCCAGCAGCGTAGGGACAGGGGGCTTTACTGAAGCTTTCTTT; CDR3aa: CASSVGTGGFTEAFF
abundance: many; d_gene: TRBD1; j_gene: TRBJ1-5; v_gene: TRBV28; CDR3nt: TGTGCCAGCAGAAGACAGGGGGTGCAGCCCCAGCATTTT; CDR3aa: CASRRQGVQPQHF
abundance: few; d_gene: TRBD1; j_gene: TRBJ1-1; v_gene: TRBV28; CDR3nt: TGTGCCAGCAGACGGGACAGGATGAACACTGAAGCTTTCTTT; CDR3aa: CASRRDRMNTEAFF
abundance: few; d_gene: NA; j_gene: TRBJ2-7; v_gene: TRBV2; CDR3nt: TGTGCCAGCAGTGACCTCACGAACGAGCAGTACTTC; CDR3aa: CASSDLTNEQYF
abundance: NA; d_gene: TRBD2; j_gene: TRBJ2-5; v_gene: TRBV20-1; CDR3nt: TGCAGTCGGCAGGGCTTTTCGGGACTAGCGGGAGGGCCCCAAGAGACCCAGTACTTC; CDR3aa: CSRQGFSGLAGGPQETQYF
abundance: many; d_gene: TRBD2; j_gene: TRBJ2-7; v_gene: TRBV7-2; CDR3nt: TGTGCCAGCAGCTTAGTAGGCCTAGCGGAGGACTACGAGCAGTACTTC; CDR3aa: CASSLVGLAEDYEQYF
abundance: few; d_gene: NA; j_gene: TRBJ2-5; v_gene: TRBV4-1; CDR3nt: TGCGCCAGCAGCCAAGAGTTAGGGAGTGAGACCCAGTACTTC; CDR3aa: CASSQELGSETQYF
abundance: many; d_gene: TRBD2; j_gene: TRBJ2-7; v_gene: TRBV7-9; CDR3nt: TGTGCCAGCAGCTCAAGACTAGCGGGAGTGTACGAGCAGTACTTC; CDR3aa: CASSSRLAGVYEQYF
abundance: NA; d_gene: NA; j_gene: TRBJ2-2; v_gene: TRBV13; CDR3nt: TGTGCCAGCAGCTTAGTGGGGGCCGAATCGAACACCGGGGAGCTGTTTTTT; CDR3aa: CASSLVGAESNTGELFF
abundance: few; d_gene: TRBD1; j_gene: TRBJ2-7; v_gene: TRBV3-1; CDR3nt: TGTGCCAGCAGCCTTACAGGGGGCGATTCCTACGAGCAGTACTTC; CDR3aa: CASSLTGGDSYEQYF
abundance: many; d_gene: NA; j_gene: TRBJ2-2; v_gene: TRBV28; CDR3nt: TGTGCCAGCAGTTACCTCACAACGGAGCTGTTTTTT; CDR3aa: CASSYLTTELFF
abundance: NA; d_gene: NA; j_gene: TRBJ2-1; v_gene: TRBV9; CDR3nt: TGTGCCAGCAGCCCCGGACAGGGAGGGAGTCAGTTCTTC; CDR3aa: CASSPGQGGSQFF
abundance: few; d_gene: TRBD2; j_gene: TRBJ2-1; v_gene: TRBV28; CDR3nt: TGTGCCAGCAGTTTAATAGCGGGAGGAACCAACAATGAGCAGTTCTTC; CDR3aa: CASSLIAGGTNNEQFF
abundance: many; d_gene: TRBD1; j_gene: TRBJ2-1; v_gene: TRBV11-2; CDR3nt: TGTGCCAGCAGCTTCCAGGGGGAAGGAGCCTACAATGAGCAGTTCTTC; CDR3aa: CASSFQGEGAYNEQFF
abundance: few; d_gene: TRBD2; j_gene: TRBJ2-3; v_gene: TRBV24-1; CDR3nt: TGTGCCACCGCAGTGGCGGGAGAAGATGATACGCAGTATTTT; CDR3aa: CATAVAGEDDTQYF
abundance: NA; d_gene: NA; j_gene: TRBJ2-4; v_gene: TRBV2; CDR3nt: TGTGCCAGCAGTGAAGTATCGGGGGACAAAAACATTCAGTACTTC; CDR3aa: CASSEVSGDKNIQYF
abundance: many; d_gene: NA; j_gene: TRBJ2-1; v_gene: TRBV5-6; CDR3nt: TGTGCCAGCAGCGCTGGAGGGTCTGACTTCTACAATGAGCAGTTCTTC; CDR3aa: CASSAGGSDFYNEQFF
abundance: many; d_gene: NA; j_gene: TRBJ2-7; v_gene: TRBV11-2; CDR3nt: TGTGCCAGCAGCTTGGGCAGCTACTACGAGCAGTACTTC; CDR3aa: CASSLGSYYEQYF
abundance: NA; d_gene: NA; j_gene: TRBJ2-1; v_gene: TRBV20-1; CDR3nt: TGCAGTGCCAAGGGGGGGGTGGCGGCGAATAACTACAATGAGCAGTTCTTC; CDR3aa: CSAKGGVAANNYNEQFF
abundance: few; d_gene: TRBD2; j_gene: TRBJ2-1; v_gene: TRBV2; CDR3nt: TGTGCCAGCATTATTCCTAGCGGGGGGGCCGTGAATGAGCAGTTCTTC; CDR3aa: CASIIPSGGAVNEQFF
abundance: many; d_gene: NA; j_gene: TRBJ1-1; v_gene: TRBV10-2; CDR3nt: TGCGCCAGCAGTGGAGAGTTAGAGTCGAACACTGAAGCTTTCTTT; CDR3aa: CASSGELESNTEAFF
abundance: many; d_gene: TRBD2; j_gene: TRBJ2-7; v_gene: TRBV27; CDR3nt: TGTGCCAGCAGTTTTAAGGCGGGGGGCTGGGAGCAGTACTTC; CDR3aa: CASSFKAGGWEQYF
abundance: many; d_gene: NA; j_gene: TRBJ2-6; v_gene: TRBV11-2; CDR3nt: TGTGCCAGCAGGACGACAGGGGCCAACGTCCTGACTTTC; CDR3aa: CASRTTGANVLTF
abundance: NA; d_gene: NA; j_gene: TRBJ2-2; v_gene: TRBV15; CDR3nt: TGTGCCACCAGCAGAGCGAGCGAGTTGAACACCGGGGAGCTGTTTTTT; CDR3aa: CATSRASELNTGELFF
abundance: NA; d_gene: TRBD1; j_gene: TRBJ2-7; v_gene: TRBV29-1; CDR3nt: TGCAGCGTTGAAGAGGGGGACAGCTCCTACGAGCAGTACTTC; CDR3aa: CSVEEGDSSYEQYF
abundance: many; d_gene: NA; j_gene: TRBJ2-1; v_gene: TRBV7-6; CDR3nt: TGTGCCAGCAGCTTGTATGGGGTTTACAATGAGCAGTTCTTC; CDR3aa: CASSLYGVYNEQFF
abundance: NA; d_gene: NA; j_gene: TRBJ1-1; v_gene: TRBV10-1; CDR3nt: TGCGCCAGCAGTGAACGGGAGCGCGCTGAAGCTTTCTTT; CDR3aa: CASSERERAEAFF
abundance: many; d_gene: NA; j_gene: TRBJ1-1; v_gene: TRBV12-3/TRBV12-4; CDR3nt: TGTGCCAGCAGCGCCGGGACCCCCGAAGCTTTCTTT; CDR3aa: CASSAGTPEAFF
abundance: NA; d_gene: TRBD2; j_gene: TRBJ2-1; v_gene: TRBV5-1; CDR3nt: TGCGCCAGCAGCATGACTAGCGGGAGCACCAATGAGCAGTTCTTC; CDR3aa: CASSMTSGSTNEQFF
abundance: NA; d_gene: NA; j_gene: TRBJ1-6; v_gene: TRBV9; CDR3nt: TGTGCCAGCAGCGCGACAACGAGCTCCTATAATTCACCCCTCCACTTT; CDR3aa: CASSATTSSYNSPLHF
abundance: few; d_gene: TRBD1; j_gene: TRBJ2-2; v_gene: TRBV27; CDR3nt: TGTGCCAGCCGCTACCTCCGCGAAACCTTTTCTCCGGGACAGGATGTCACCGGGGAGCTGTTTTTT; CDR3aa: CASRYLRETFSPGQDVTGELFF
abundance: few; d_gene: TRBD2; j_gene: TRBJ2-1; v_gene: TRBV28; CDR3nt: TGTGCCAGCAGTTCCCCCTTAACTAGCGGGTTCTACAATGAGCAGTTCTTC; CDR3aa: CASSSPLTSGFYNEQFF
abundance: NA; d_gene: NA; j_gene: TRBJ1-1; v_gene: TRBV5-1; CDR3nt: TGCGCCAGCAGCTCCTACATGAAGGGCCTAGAGGACACTGAAGCTTTCTTT; CDR3aa: CASSSYMKGLEDTEAFF
abundance: NA; d_gene: NA; j_gene: TRBJ1-2; v_gene: TRBV28; CDR3nt: TGTGCCAGCAGTTTAAGCTTTGACTATGGCTACACCTTC; CDR3aa: CASSLSFDYGYTF
abundance: many; d_gene: TRBD2; j_gene: TRBJ2-5; v_gene: TRBV7-9; CDR3nt: TGTGCCAGCAGCCCTAGCGGGAATACGAGGGAGACCCAGTACTTC; CDR3aa: CASSPSGNTRETQYF
abundance: many; d_gene: TRBD2; j_gene: TRBJ2-7; v_gene: TRBV7-9; CDR3nt: TGTGCCAGCAGCTTGGGAGCGGGAAGCCTCTACGAGCAGTACTTC; CDR3aa: CASSLGAGSLYEQYF
abundance: many; d_gene: TRBD1; j_gene: TRBJ2-7; v_gene: TRBV4-1; CDR3nt: TGCGCCAGCAGCCAACTGGCAGGGGGCATCTACGAGCAGTACTTC; CDR3aa: CASSQLAGGIYEQYF
abundance: NA; d_gene: TRBD2; j_gene: TRBJ2-3; v_gene: TRBV12-5; CDR3nt: TGTGCTAGTGGTTTGACTAGCGGTCCCAGAGATACGCAGTATTTT; CDR3aa: CASGLTSGPRDTQYF
abundance: NA; d_gene: NA; j_gene: TRBJ2-2; v_gene: TRBV5-1; CDR3nt: TGCGCCAGCAGCTTGGAAGGGGGAGACTACACCGGGGAGCTGTTTTTT; CDR3aa: CASSLEGGDYTGELFF
abundance: many; d_gene: TRBD2; j_gene: TRBJ2-5; v_gene: TRBV7-3; CDR3nt: TGTGCCAGCTCCCCGGCGGGGGGCCCCCAAGAGACCCAGTACTTC; CDR3aa: CASSPAGGPQETQYF
abundance: NA; d_gene: TRBD2; j_gene: TRBJ2-7; v_gene: TRBV19; CDR3nt: TGTGCCAGTAGTATTGATAGCGGGAAGAAGTACTTC; CDR3aa: CASSIDSGKKYF
abundance: few; d_gene: TRBD1; j_gene: TRBJ1-2; v_gene: TRBV27; CDR3nt: TGTGCCAGCAGTTTGACAGGGAACCATAACTATGGCTACACCTTC; CDR3aa: CASSLTGNHNYGYTF
abundance: many; d_gene: TRBD2; j_gene: TRBJ2-7; v_gene: TRBV27; CDR3nt: TGTGCCAGCAGCTTGACTAGCGGATACGAGCAGTACTTC; CDR3aa: CASSLTSGYEQYF
abundance: NA; d_gene: NA; j_gene: TRBJ2-7; v_gene: TRBV6-5; CDR3nt: TGTGCCAGCAGTTACTCAGGGGGGGTATCCTACGAGCAGTACTTC; CDR3aa: CASSYSGGVSYEQYF
abundance: NA; d_gene: TRBD1; j_gene: TRBJ2-7; v_gene: TRBV6-6; CDR3nt: TGTGCCAGCAGTCAACCATGGGACAGCTACGAGCAGTACTTC; CDR3aa: CASSQPWDSYEQYF
abundance: many; d_gene: TRBD1; j_gene: TRBJ2-1; v_gene: TRBV4-1; CDR3nt: TGCGCCAGCAGCCAAGATTCGGACAGGGGAGTCAATGAGCAGTTCTTC; CDR3aa: CASSQDSDRGVNEQFF
abundance: many; d_gene: NA; j_gene: TRBJ1-4; v_gene: TRBV5-6; CDR3nt: TGTGCCAGCAGCCAGCGCTCGGGGAATGAAAAACTGTTTTTT; CDR3aa: CASSQRSGNEKLFF
abundance: few; d_gene: TRBD1; j_gene: TRBJ2-2; v_gene: TRBV6-6; CDR3nt: TGTGCCAGCAGTTACTCGTGGGGACAGGAGACGAACACCGGGGAGCTGTTTTTT; CDR3aa: CASSYSWGQETNTGELFF
abundance: many; d_gene: NA; j_gene: TRBJ2-5; v_gene: TRBV11-2; CDR3nt: TGTGCCAGCAGCCCGTACAGCCAAGAGACCCAGTACTTC; CDR3aa: CASSPYSQETQYF
abundance: many; d_gene: NA; j_gene: TRBJ1-2; v_gene: TRBV7-9; CDR3nt: TGTGCCAGCAGCTTCGGGAAACAGGAGTTTTATGGCTACACCTTC; CDR3aa: CASSFGKQEFYGYTF
abundance: NA; d_gene: NA; j_gene: TRBJ2-7; v_gene: TRBV7-9; CDR3nt: TGTGCCAGCAGCTTAATTCTAAGTGCCGAGCAGTACTTC; CDR3aa: CASSLILSAEQYF
abundance: few; d_gene: NA; j_gene: TRBJ2-2; v_gene: TRBV6-5; CDR3nt: TGTGCCAGCAGTTACGGGCGAGGGGGGGAGCTGTTTTTT; CDR3aa: CASSYGRGGELFF
abundance: many; d_gene: NA; j_gene: TRBJ1-1; v_gene: TRBV12-3/TRBV12-4; CDR3nt: TGTGCCAGCAGTTTGAGCTCTGAAGCTTTCTTT; CDR3aa: CASSLSSEAFF
abundance: NA; d_gene: NA; j_gene: TRBJ1-1; v_gene: TRBV12-3/TRBV12-4; CDR3nt: TGTGCCAGCAGTTTTAGGGCAGACAAGAACACTGAAGCTTTCTTT; CDR3aa: CASSFRADKNTEAFF
abundance: NA; d_gene: NA; j_gene: TRBJ2-3; v_gene: TRBV2; CDR3nt: TGTGCCAGCAGTGACGTGGGGCCTAGCACAGATACGCAGTATTTT; CDR3aa: CASSDVGPSTDTQYF
abundance: few; d_gene: TRBD1; j_gene: TRBJ2-1; v_gene: TRBV29-1; CDR3nt: TGCAGCGTTGAAATCAGCCGGGACAGCCATGAGCAGTTCTTC; CDR3aa: CSVEISRDSHEQFF